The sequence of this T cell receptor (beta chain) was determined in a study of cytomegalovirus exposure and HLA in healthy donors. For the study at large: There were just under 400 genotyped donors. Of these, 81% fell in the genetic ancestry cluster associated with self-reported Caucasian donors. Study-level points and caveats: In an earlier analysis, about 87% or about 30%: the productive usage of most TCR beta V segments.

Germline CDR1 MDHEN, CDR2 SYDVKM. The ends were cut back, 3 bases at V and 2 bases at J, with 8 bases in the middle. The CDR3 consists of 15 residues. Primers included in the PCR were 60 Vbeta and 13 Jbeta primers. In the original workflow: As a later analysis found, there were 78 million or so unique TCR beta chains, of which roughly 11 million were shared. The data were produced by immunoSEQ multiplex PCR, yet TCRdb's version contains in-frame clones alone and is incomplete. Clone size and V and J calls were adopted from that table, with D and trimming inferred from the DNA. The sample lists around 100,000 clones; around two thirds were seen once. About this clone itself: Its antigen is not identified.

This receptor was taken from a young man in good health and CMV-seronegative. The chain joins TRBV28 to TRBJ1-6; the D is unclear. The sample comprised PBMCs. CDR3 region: CASSFFTTYNSPLHF. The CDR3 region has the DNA TGTGCCAGCAGTTTCTTCACTACCTATAATTCACCCCTCCACTTT.